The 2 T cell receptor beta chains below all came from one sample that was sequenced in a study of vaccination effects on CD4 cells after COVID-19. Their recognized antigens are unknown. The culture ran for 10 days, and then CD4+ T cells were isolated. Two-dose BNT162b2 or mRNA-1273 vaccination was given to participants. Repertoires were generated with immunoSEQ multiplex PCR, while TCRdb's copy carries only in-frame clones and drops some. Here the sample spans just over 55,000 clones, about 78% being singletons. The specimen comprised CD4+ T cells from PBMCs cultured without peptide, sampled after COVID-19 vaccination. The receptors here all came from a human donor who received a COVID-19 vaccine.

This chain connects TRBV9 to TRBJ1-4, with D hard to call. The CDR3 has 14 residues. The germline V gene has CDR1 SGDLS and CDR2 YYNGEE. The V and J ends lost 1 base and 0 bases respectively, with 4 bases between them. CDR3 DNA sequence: TGTGCCAGCAGCGTAACGGCAACTAATGAAAAACTGTTTTTT. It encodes CASSVTATNEKLFF.

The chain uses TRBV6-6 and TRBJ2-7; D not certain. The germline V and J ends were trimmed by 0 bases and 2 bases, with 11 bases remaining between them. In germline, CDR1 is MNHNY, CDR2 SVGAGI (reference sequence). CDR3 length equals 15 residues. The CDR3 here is CASSYSYGSTYEQYF. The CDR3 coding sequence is TGTGCCAGCAGTTACTCGTACGGATCCACCTACGAGCAGTACTTC.